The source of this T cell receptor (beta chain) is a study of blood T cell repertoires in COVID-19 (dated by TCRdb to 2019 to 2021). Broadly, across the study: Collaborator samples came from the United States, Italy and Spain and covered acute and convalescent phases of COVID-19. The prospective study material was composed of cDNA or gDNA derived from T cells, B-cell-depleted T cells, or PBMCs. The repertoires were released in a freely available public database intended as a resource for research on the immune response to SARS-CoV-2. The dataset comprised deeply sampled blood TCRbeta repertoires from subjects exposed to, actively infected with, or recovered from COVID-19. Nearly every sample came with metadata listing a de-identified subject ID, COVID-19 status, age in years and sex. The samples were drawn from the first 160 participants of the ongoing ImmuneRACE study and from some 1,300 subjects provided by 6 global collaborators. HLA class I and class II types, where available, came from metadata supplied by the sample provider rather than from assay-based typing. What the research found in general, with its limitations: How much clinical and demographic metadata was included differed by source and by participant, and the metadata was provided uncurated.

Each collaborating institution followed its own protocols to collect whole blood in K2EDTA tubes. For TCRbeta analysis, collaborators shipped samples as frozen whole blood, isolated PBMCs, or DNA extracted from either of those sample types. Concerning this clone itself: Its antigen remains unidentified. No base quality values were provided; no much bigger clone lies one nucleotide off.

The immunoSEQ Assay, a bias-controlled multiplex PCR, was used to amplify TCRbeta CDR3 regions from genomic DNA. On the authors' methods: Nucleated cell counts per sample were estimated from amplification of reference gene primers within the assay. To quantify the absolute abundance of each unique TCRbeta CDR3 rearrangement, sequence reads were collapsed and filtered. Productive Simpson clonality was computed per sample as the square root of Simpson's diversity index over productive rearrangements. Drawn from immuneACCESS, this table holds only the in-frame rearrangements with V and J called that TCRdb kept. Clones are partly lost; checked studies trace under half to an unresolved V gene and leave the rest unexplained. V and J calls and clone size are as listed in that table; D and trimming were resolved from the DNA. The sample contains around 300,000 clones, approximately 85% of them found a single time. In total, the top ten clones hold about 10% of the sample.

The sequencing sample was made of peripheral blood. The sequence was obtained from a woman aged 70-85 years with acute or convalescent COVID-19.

DNA sequence: TGTGCCAGCAGCTTAGAAGCCGGGACAGCGATTGTTCGGGGCTACACCTTC. Its translation is CASSLEAGTAIVRGYTF. The rearranged segments are TRBV5-6 and TRBJ1-2, with 7 bases matching TRBD1. Based on the germline V gene, the CDR1 and CDR2 sequences are SGHDT and YYEEEE. The CDR3 sequence holds 17 residues, the cysteine and phenylalanine included. This entry keeps only the CDR3 DNA: 51 bases, framed from base 1. For this chain, trimming is 2 bases at the V end and 8 bases at the J end, and the number of junction bases without a gene match is 18. The CDR3, completed at both ends by the reference TRBV5-6 and TRBJ1-2 genes, gives the full variable domain DAGVTQSPTHLIKTRGQQVTLRCSPKSGHDTVSWYQQALGQGPQFIFQYYEEEERQRGNFPDRFSGHQFPNYSSELNVNALLLGDSALYLCASSLEAGTAIVRGYTFGSGTRLTVV.